What follows describes a single T cell receptor (beta chain). Only one count was recorded for this clone. The target of this receptor is not known. No per-base quality is available; no much larger clone lies one base away. The CDR3 contains 17 residues, cysteine and phenylalanine counted. The sequence is cut down to CDR3 DNA, 51 bases in frame from base 1. Germline trimming amounts to 4 bases on V and 3 bases on J, with 10 as the count of junction bases outside the gene matches. In the germline V gene (reference sequence), CDR1 corresponds to LGHDT and CDR2 to YNNKEL. To identify antigen-specific CD4+ T cell clonotypes by their expansion, the ViraFEST assay first stimulated PBMC with viral peptide pools and then applied TCR sequencing. After around ten days of culture, CD4+ T cells were isolated with the EasySep CD4+ T cell isolation kit. Each participant got two doses of an mRNA SARS-CoV-2 vaccine, either BNT162b2 or mRNA-1273. The absence of prior SARS-CoV-2 infection in healthy vaccine recipients was confirmed by negative nucleocapsid antibodies before and after vaccination. Each well held two million PBMC cultured in IMDM containing about 5.4% human AB serum, around 9.3 IU/ml IL-2 and gentamicin, along with roughly 10 ug/ml peptides. Half of the culture medium was replaced with fresh IL-2-containing medium on days 3 and 7. Unless noted otherwise, every peptide stimulation condition was cultured in triplicate wells. Using Ficoll-Paque Plus gradient centrifugation, PBMC were separated from whole blood and then either used fresh or cryopreserved at -140C. Overlapping peptide pools spanned the spike proteins of SARS-CoV-2 and the common cold coronaviruses HCoV-NL63, HCoV-OC43 and HCoV-229E. Genomic DNA was extracted from cultured CD4+ T cells with the QIAamp micro DNA kit.

The data belong to a study of vaccination effects on CD4 cells after COVID-19 (dated by TCRdb to between 2021 and 2022). About the study as a whole: Post-vaccine samples across the study were collected a median of 72 days after the second dose, with a range of 14 to 241. The study compared SARS-CoV-2 spike-specific CD4+ TCR repertoires before and after mRNA vaccination in COVID-19 convalescent patients and infection-naive vaccine recipients. Altogether, 10 COVID-19 convalescent patients and several SARS-CoV-2-naive healthy vaccine recipients made up the full study. In the study, cultures from other donors were sequenced using the Oncomine TCR Beta short-read assay on an Illumina iSeq 100.

The full study reports these points: The study was limited by a small number of convalescent patients, and early post-infection timepoints were lacking. In healthy vaccine recipients, vaccine-induced clones were almost all SARS-CoV-2 mono-reactive, with only 1 of 255 cross-reactive with common cold coronaviruses. Clones induced by infection and clones induced by vaccination both contracted markedly at late timepoints after vaccination, which fits with T cell responses waning over time.

Libraries were built with the immunoSEQ multiplex PCR assay. DNA from the CD4+ T cells that had been cultured and isolated underwent TCR beta CDR3 sequencing. The original pipeline was this. Non-productive TCR sequences were discarded, and reads were trimmed to the CDR3 region, with only CDR3s of 7 or more amino acids retained. The MANAFEST web app was used to pick out antigen-specific clonotypes by comparing their expansion in peptide wells with that in reference cultures. For clones to be considered positive, expansion at FDR<0.05 versus reference and all other wells, an odds ratio above 5, and a frequency above 0.1% in two replicate wells were required. A clonotype was defined as cross-reactive if the clonotype was significantly expanded both in SARS-CoV-2 spike wells and in at least one common cold coronavirus spike condition. CDR3 similarity was assessed by Levenshtein distance with the stringdist R package, and unrooted trees were built with ape in R 3.6.1. Sourced from immuneACCESS, this table was stored by TCRdb with only in-frame sequences that have V and J called. A share of the clones is absent; for the studies checked, an unresolved V gene accounts for under half, and the remainder has no known explanation. V and J calls and clone size are copied from that table; D and trimming were computed from the DNA. For this sample the table gives around 16,000 clones, of which 70% to 80% were detected only once. Of the sample, approximately 17% falls within the top ten clones.

This chain is built from TRBV3-1 (or the pseudogene TRBV3-2) and TRBJ2-3, with 10 junctional bases fitting TRBD2. The sequencing used CD4+ T cells from PBMCs cultured with HCoV-NL63 spike peptides, collected after COVID-19 vaccination. Interpreted using the paper, the cell subset or site label stands for: HCoV-NL63 spike overlapping peptide pool stimulation. The clonotype comes from a human donor who received a COVID-19 vaccine. At the DNA level, the sequence is TGTGCCAGCAGCCCTTTTACAGCGGGGGGGCGGACAGATACGCAGTATTTT. This gives the protein CASSPFTAGGRTDTQYF.